Detailed here is one T cell receptor (beta chain). Its antigen is unknown. Germline-derived CDR1 and CDR2 are MRHNA and SNTAGT. CDR3 length: 14 residues. J gave up 10 bases and V 0 bases, and 0 bases lay outside the gene matches. The source of the sample is a study of glioma-infiltrating T cells after dendritic cell vaccination. Study-wide context: At biweekly intervals, patients got three intradermal dendritic cell vaccine injections.

General study findings and limits: Survival was not directly related to TCR clonality in these patients.

Primers: 60 V beta forward and 13 J beta reverse. Only in-frame clones appear in the TCRdb table, and some are missing; sequencing was by immunoSEQ multiplex PCR. The sample shows approximately 85,000 clones, roughly 85% of them seen only once. The sample's time point: after dendritic cell vaccination, including at tumor progression/relapse. PBMC sampling occurred before vaccination, two weeks after the third dose, and at progression. Specimen: blood, collected after dendritic cell vaccination. The chain carries TRBV6-4 and TRBJ1-6; 10 bases match TRBD1. This TCR came from a human donor with glioblastoma. CDR3 nucleotide sequence: TGTGCCAGCAGTGACTCGACAGGGGGCTCACCCCTCCACTTT. Protein sequence: CASSDSTGGSPLHF.